This TCR beta chain appears in the sequencing data of a study of blood T cell repertoires in COVID-19. At the level of the study: There were acute and convalescent COVID-19 samples, and they came from the United States, Italy and Spain.

Method: immunoSEQ multiplex PCR; TCRdb's copy keeps in-frame clones and lacks some. The sample lists roughly 170,000 clones; roughly four fifths were seen once. Trimming left V 3 bases short and J 8 bases short, with 14 bases between. This CDR3 has 14 residues. Germline CDR1 reads SGHTA; CDR2 reads FQGNSA. The gene calls are TRBV7-2 and TRBJ2-1; no reliable D call. This sequence was found in a human donor in a cohort sampled during active COVID-19. Source material: peripheral blood. This CDR3 reads CASSFLRRRDEQFF. The CDR3 DNA sequence: TGTGCCAGCAGCTTCCTCCGGCGCCGGGATGAGCAGTTCTTC.